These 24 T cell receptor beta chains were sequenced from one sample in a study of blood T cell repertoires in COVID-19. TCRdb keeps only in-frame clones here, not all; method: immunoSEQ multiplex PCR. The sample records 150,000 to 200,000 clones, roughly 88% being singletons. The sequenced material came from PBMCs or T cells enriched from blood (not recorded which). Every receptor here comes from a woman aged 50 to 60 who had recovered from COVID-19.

The CDR3 spells CASSKQLAPTKNTIYF. CDR3 bases: TGTGCCAGCAGCAAACAGTTGGCCCCAACGAAAAACACCATATATTTT. The rearrangement uses TRBV21-1 and TRBJ1-3; TRBD1 was called by the table and not checked on the DNA. TRBV21-1 is deemed a pseudogene. The CDR3 consists of 16 residues.

The CDR3 sequence is CASSPWEGPWAQHF. The DNA of the CDR3 is TGTGCCAGCTCACCATGGGAGGGACCCTGGGCCCAGCATTTT. The gene calls are TRBV18 and TRBJ1-5, with D maybe TRBD1 (5 bases). The CDR3 consists of 14 residues. Trimming left V 2 bases short and J 11 bases short, with 16 bases between. Germline V CDR1 and CDR2: KGHSH, LQKENI.

In nucleotides, the CDR3 is TGTGCCAGCTCATCGACAGGGGACTATGGCTACACCTTC. It specifies CASSSTGDYGYTF. The gene calls are TRBV18 and TRBJ1-2; 8 bases fit TRBD1. J lost 3 bases, V lost 5 bases, and 2 bases had no gene match. Per the germline V gene, CDR1 is KGHSH and CDR2 is LQKENI. The CDR3 is made up of 13 amino acids. Full variable domain (remainder filled in from reference TRBV18 and TRBJ1-2): NAGVMQNPRHLVRRRGQEARLRCSPMKGHSHVYWYRQLPEEGLKFMVYLQKENIIDESGMPKERFSAEFPKEGPSILRIQQVVRGDSAAYFCASSSTGDYGYTFGSGTRLTVV.

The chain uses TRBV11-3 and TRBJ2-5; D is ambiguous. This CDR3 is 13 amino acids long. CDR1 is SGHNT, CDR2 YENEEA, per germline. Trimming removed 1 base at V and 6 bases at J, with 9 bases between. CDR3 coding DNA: TGTGCCAGCAGCTTAGGGCTAGTAAAGACCCAGTACTTC. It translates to CASSLGLVKTQYF.

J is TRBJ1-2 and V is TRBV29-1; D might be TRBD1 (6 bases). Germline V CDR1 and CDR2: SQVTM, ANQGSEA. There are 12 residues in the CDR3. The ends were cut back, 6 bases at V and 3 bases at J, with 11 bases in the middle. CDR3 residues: CSVIRTDYGYTF. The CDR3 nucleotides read TGCAGCGTCATACGGACAGACTATGGCTACACCTTC.

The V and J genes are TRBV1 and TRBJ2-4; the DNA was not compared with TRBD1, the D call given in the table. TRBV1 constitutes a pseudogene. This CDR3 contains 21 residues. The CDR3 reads CTSSPKTGETMGERAKNIQYF. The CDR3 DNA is TGCACCAGCAGCCCCAAGACAGGGGAGACCATGGGGGAGAGAGCCAAAAACATTCAGTACTTC.

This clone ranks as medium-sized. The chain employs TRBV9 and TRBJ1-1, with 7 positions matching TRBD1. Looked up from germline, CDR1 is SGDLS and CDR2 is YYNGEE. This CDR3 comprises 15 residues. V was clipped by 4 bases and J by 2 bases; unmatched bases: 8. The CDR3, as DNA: TGTGCCAGCAGCCCCTGGGACAGAGGAAACACTGAAGCTTTCTTT. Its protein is CASSPWDRGNTEAFF. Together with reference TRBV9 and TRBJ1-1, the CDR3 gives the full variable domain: DSGVTQTPKHLITATGQRVTLRCSPRSGDLSVYWYQQSLDQGLQFLIQYYNGEERAKGNILERFSAQQFPDLHSELNLSSLELGDSALYFCASSPWDRGNTEAFFGQGTRLTVV.

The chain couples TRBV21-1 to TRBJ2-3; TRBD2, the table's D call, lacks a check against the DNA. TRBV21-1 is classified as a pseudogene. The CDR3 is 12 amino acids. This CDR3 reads CASSTHLDTQYF. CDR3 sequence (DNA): TGTGCCAGCAGCACCCACTTAGATACGCAGTATTTT.

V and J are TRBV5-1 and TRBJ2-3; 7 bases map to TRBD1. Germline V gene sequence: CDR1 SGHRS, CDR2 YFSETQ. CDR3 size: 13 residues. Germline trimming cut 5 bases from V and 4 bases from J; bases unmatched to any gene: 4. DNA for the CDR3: TGCGCCAGCAGTACACAGGGGTCAGATACGCAGTATTTT. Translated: CASSTQGSDTQYF.

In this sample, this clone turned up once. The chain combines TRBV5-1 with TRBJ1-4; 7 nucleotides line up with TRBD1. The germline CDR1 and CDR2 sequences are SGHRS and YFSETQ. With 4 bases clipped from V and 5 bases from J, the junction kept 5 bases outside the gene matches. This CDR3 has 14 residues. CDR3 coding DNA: TGCGCCAGCAGCCTGACAGGGAAGAATGAAAAACTGTTTTTT. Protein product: CASSLTGKNEKLFF.

CDR3 coding DNA: TGTGCCAGCAGCTTAGTTCGGAGGAACACCGGGGAGCTGTTTTTT. This translates into CASSLVRRNTGELFF. The chain joins TRBV11-2 to TRBJ2-2; D gene unclear. Trimming shortened V by 1 base and J by 1 base, and 7 bases separated the two germline ends. Germline loops: CDR1 SGHAT, CDR2 FQNNGV. The CDR3 length is 15 residues.

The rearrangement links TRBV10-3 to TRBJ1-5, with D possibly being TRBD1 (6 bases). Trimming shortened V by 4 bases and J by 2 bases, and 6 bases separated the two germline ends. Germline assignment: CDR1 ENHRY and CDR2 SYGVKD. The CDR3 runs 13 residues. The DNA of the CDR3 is TGTGCCATCAGTGGGACAGGCAATCAGCCCCAGCATTTT. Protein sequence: CAISGTGNQPQHF.

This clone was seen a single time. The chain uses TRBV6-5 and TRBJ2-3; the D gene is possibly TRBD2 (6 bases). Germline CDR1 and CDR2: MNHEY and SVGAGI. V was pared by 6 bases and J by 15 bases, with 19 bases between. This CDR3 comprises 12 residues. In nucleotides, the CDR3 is TGTGCCAGCAGCTCCGGAGGGGTTGTAACATATTTT. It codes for CASSSGGVVTYF.

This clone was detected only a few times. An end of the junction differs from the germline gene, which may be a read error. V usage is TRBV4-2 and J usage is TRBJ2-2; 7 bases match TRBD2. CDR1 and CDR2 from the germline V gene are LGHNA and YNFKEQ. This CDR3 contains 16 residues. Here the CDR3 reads CASSQDSAGVTRELFF. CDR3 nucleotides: TGTGCCAGCAGCCAAGATAGCGCGGGAGTCACCCGGGAGCTGTTTTTT.

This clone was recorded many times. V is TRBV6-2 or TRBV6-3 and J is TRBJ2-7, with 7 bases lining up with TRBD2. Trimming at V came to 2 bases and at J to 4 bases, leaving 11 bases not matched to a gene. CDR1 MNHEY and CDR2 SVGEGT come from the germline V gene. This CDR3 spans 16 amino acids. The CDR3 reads CASSYTAAGDQYEQYF. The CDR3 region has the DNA TGTGCCAGCAGTTACACGGCCGCGGGGGACCAATACGAGCAGTACTTC.

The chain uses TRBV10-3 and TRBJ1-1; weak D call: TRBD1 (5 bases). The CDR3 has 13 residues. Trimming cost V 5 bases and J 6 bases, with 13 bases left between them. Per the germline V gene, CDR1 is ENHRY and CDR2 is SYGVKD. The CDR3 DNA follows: TGTGCCATCAGTCAGGGCGTTAGCTCTGAAGCTTTCTTT. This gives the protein CAISQGVSSEAFF.

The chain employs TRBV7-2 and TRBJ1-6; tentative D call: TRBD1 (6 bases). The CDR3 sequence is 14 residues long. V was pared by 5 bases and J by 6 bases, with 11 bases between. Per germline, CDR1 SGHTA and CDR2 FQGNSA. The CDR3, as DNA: TGTGCCAGCAGCCCTACAGGGTTTAATTCACCCCTCCACTTT. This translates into CASSPTGFNSPLHF.

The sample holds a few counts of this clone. CDR3 in DNA: TGTGCCAGCAGCTTAGGAGGAGGGGGGGGTGCGGATACGCAGTATTTT. Encoded protein: CASSLGGGGGADTQYF. J is TRBJ2-3 and V is TRBV13; tentative D call: TRBD2 (7 bases). This CDR3 region has 16 residues. V was shortened by 0 bases and J by 6 bases, with 16 bases between the two germline ends. CDR1 and CDR2 (germline): PRHDT, FYEKMQ (reference sequence).

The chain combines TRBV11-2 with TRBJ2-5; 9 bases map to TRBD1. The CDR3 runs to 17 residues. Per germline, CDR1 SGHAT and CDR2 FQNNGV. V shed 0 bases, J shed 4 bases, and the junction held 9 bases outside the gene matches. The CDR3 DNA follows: TGTGCCAGCAGCTTAGATTCCGGGACAGGGTTTGGAGAGACCCAGTACTTC. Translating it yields CASSLDSGTGFGETQYF.

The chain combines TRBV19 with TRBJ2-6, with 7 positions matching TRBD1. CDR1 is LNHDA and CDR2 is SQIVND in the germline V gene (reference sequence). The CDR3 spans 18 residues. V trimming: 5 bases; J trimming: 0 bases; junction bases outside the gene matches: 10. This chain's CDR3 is CASSPETGTVSGANVLTF. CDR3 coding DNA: TGTGCCAGTAGTCCCGAAACCGGGACAGTCTCTGGGGCCAACGTCCTGACTTTC.

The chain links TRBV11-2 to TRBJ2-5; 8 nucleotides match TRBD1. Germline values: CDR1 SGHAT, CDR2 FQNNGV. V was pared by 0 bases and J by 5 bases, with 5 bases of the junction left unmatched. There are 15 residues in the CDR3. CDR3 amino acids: CASSLDRGLGETQYF. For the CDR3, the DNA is TGTGCCAGCAGCTTAGACAGGGGGCTTGGTGAGACCCAGTACTTC.

The DNA for the CDR3 is TGCGCCAGCAGCCAAGCAATTTCAGCAGGCACACCCTACGAGCAGTACTTC. Its translation is CASSQAISAGTPYEQYF. V is TRBV4-3 and J is TRBJ2-7; D remains unclear. From germline, CDR1 is LGHNA and CDR2 YSLEER. The CDR3 contains 17 residues. With 1 base removed from V and 2 bases from J, the gap between germline ends came to 18 bases.

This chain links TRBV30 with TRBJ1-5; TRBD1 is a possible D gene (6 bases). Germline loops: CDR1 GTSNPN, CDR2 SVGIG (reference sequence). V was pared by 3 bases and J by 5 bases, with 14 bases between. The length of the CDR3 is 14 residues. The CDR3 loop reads CAWSLQGSYQPQHF. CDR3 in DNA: TGTGCCTGGAGCCTACAGGGTTCCTATCAGCCCCAGCATTTT.

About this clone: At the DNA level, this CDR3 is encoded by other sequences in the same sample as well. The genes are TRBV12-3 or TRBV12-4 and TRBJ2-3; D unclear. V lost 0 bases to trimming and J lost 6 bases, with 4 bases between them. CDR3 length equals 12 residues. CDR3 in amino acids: CASSLARDTQYF. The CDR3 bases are TGTGCCAGCAGTTTAGCGAGGGATACGCAGTATTTT.